These 22 T cell receptor beta chains were sequenced from one sample in a study of blood T cell repertoires in COVID-19. Assay used: immunoSEQ multiplex PCR; TCRdb lists only in-frame clones, some missing. In the table there are around 310,000 clones, 90% of which are singletons. Sequenced: peripheral blood. The receptors come from a woman in her twenties or thirties with COVID-19, enrolled during active disease.

This chain links TRBV5-1 with TRBJ2-5, with D unresolved. The CDR3 is 14 amino acids. Germline assignment: CDR1 SGHRS and CDR2 YFSETQ. Trimming pared 4 bases from V and 2 bases from J, leaving 12 bases between. CDR3: CASSPQPGQETQYF. CDR3 nucleotide sequence: TGCGCCAGCAGCCCACAACCGGGTCAAGAGACCCAGTACTTC.

This clone has just one count. The same CDR3 arises from other DNA sequences in this sample as well. The chain is built from TRBV5-1 and TRBJ2-7; 7 bases match TRBD1. The CDR3 extends over 14 amino acids. Trimming at V came to 2 bases and at J to 0 bases, leaving 2 bases not matched to a gene. Germline values: CDR1 SGHRS, CDR2 YFSETQ. The CDR3 DNA follows: TGCGCCAGCAGCTTCGGGACAGCCTCCTACGAGCAGTACTTC. As protein: CASSFGTASYEQYF. Together with reference TRBV5-1 and TRBJ2-7, the CDR3 gives the full variable domain: KAGVTQTPRYLIKTRGQQVTLSCSPISGHRSVSWYQQTPGQGLQFLFEYFSETQRNKGNFPGRFSGRQFSNSRSEMNVSTLELGDSALYLCASSFGTASYEQYFGPGTRLTVT.

As regards this clone: The identical CDR3 is also encoded by other nucleotide sequences in the sample. The chain uses TRBV4-1 and TRBJ1-2; 9 positions agree with TRBD1. Germline CDR1 and CDR2: MGHRA and YSYEKL. This CDR3 has 14 residues. The V and J ends lost 2 bases and 8 bases, in that order; junction bases with no gene match: 6. The CDR3 loop is CASSQPGQGNGYTF. CDR3 nucleotides: TGCGCCAGCAGCCAACCGGGACAGGGAAACGGCTACACCTTC.

This chain uses TRBV27 with TRBJ1-1; TRBD1 matches at 10 bases. Germline V gene sequence: CDR1 MNHEY, CDR2 SMNVEV (reference sequence). The CDR3 totals 17 residues. With 6 bases clipped from V and 0 bases from J, the junction kept 10 bases outside the gene matches. For the CDR3, the DNA is TGTGCCAGCAGGTTAAGGACAGGGGGTGTTATGAACACTGAAGCTTTCTTT. The encoded protein is CASRLRTGGVMNTEAFF.

The chain uses TRBV20-1 and TRBJ1-1; D perhaps matches TRBD1 (5 bases). Germline V gene sequence: CDR1 DFQATT, CDR2 SNEGSKA (reference sequence). CDR3 size: 11 residues. V lost 3 bases and J 7 bases, leaving 9 bases between the germline ends. CDR3 nucleotides: TGCAGTGCTAGTTCGGGGGGTGAAGCTTTCTTT. As protein: CSASSGGEAFF.

The genes are TRBV4-1 and TRBJ2-5; 14 nucleotides align to TRBD2. Trimming cost V 4 bases and J 5 bases; bases outside gene matches: 6. Germline CDR1 is MGHRA and CDR2 is YSYEKL. This CDR3 region has 16 residues. CDR3 residues: CASSPTSGRAGETQYF. The CDR3 coding sequence is TGCGCCAGCAGCCCGACTAGCGGGAGGGCGGGGGAGACCCAGTACTTC.

Concerning this clone itself: Relative to the germline gene, one junction end is altered; a read error may explain this. The V call is TRBV7-7, the J call TRBJ2-5, with TRBD1 identical over 8 bases. Germline loops: CDR1 SSHAT, CDR2 FNYEAQ (reference sequence). CDR3 length equals 14 residues. This CDR3 is CASSRQQGGETQYF. The CDR3 coding sequence is TGTGCTAGCAGCCGTCAACAGGGGGGAGAGACCCAGTACTTC.

This chain's CDR3 is CASSMVGQGPDEQYF. The DNA of the CDR3 is TGTGCCAGTAGTATGGTTGGACAGGGACCCGACGAGCAGTACTTC. The rearrangement uses TRBV19 and TRBJ2-7, with TRBD1 matching 8 bases. J lost 5 bases, V lost 3 bases, and 9 bases had no gene match. Per the germline V gene, CDR1 is LNHDA and CDR2 is SQIVND (reference sequence). This CDR3 contains 15 residues.

V usage is TRBV6-5 and J usage is TRBJ2-1; 8 nucleotides align to TRBD2. The CDR3 length is 11 residues. The V gene end was trimmed by 5 bases and the J gene end by 16 bases; junction bases not matched to a gene: 7. CDR1 and CDR2 (germline): MNHEY, SVGAGI. The CDR3 DNA reads as TGTGCCAGCAGTACGGGAGGGCCTCCATTCTTC. The encoded protein is CASSTGGPPFF.

The chain uses TRBV11-2 and TRBJ2-2; 9 nucleotides align to TRBD2. This CDR3 region has 16 residues. After removal of 0 bases from V and 4 bases from J, the junction contained 3 bases not matched to a gene. The germline CDR1 and CDR2 sequences are SGHAT and FQNNGV. The CDR3 protein is CASSLDPGLATGELFF. CDR3 DNA: TGTGCCAGCAGCTTAGATCCGGGACTAGCCACCGGGGAGCTGTTTTTT.

The chain joins TRBV19 to TRBJ1-2; weak D call: TRBD1 (5 bases). The CDR3 covers 15 residues. The V and J ends lost 5 bases and 4 bases respectively, with 17 bases between them. CDR1 is LNHDA, CDR2 SQIVND, per germline (reference sequence). The CDR3 DNA follows: TGTGCCAGTAGTGTGGTTCAGGGTTCTTCCTATGGCTACACCTTC. It specifies CASSVVQGSSYGYTF.

A word on this clone: Different DNA sequences within this sample yield the same CDR3. The CDR3 nucleotides read TGTGCCAGCAGTCAACAGGGTAGTGGAAACACCATATATTTT. Its translation: CASSQQGSGNTIYF. V usage is TRBV2 and J usage is TRBJ1-3; TRBD1 is a possible D gene (6 bases). The CDR3 covers 14 residues. Germline CDR1 and CDR2: SNHLY and FYNNEI. V lost 5 bases, J lost 3 bases, and 11 bases lay in between.

The V call is TRBV19, the J call TRBJ2-4; possibly TRBD2 for D (6 bases). CDR1 and CDR2 (germline): LNHDA, SQIVND (reference sequence). The V and J ends lost 5 bases and 2 bases respectively, with 16 bases between them. The CDR3 contains 16 residues. In DNA form, the CDR3 reads TGTGCCAGTAGTCTTGGGGGGACGGGCACCAAAAACATTCAGTACTTC. This encodes CASSLGGTGTKNIQYF. The full variable domain, its missing parts supplied by reference TRBV19 and TRBJ2-4, is DGGITQSPKYLFRKEGQNVTLSCEQNLNHDAMYWYRQDPGQGLRLIYYSQIVNDFQKGDIAEGYSVSREKKESFPLTVTSAQKNPTAFYLCASSLGGTGTKNIQYFGAGTRLSVL.

This CDR3 is CASSLVGDSNQPQHF. The CDR3 nucleotides are TGTGCCAGCAGCTTGGTCGGGGATAGCAATCAGCCCCAGCATTTT. The rearrangement joins TRBV5-6 to TRBJ1-5; D not certain. The germline V and J ends were trimmed by 0 bases and 0 bases, with 7 bases remaining between them. Germline CDR1 reads SGHDT; CDR2 reads YYEEEE. The CDR3 has 15 amino acids.

On this clone: Germline is not matched at one junction end, which may reflect a read error. This chain links TRBV14 with TRBJ2-4; possibly TRBD2 for D (6 bases). Looked up from germline, CDR1 is SGHDN and CDR2 is FVKESK. This CDR3 contains 14 residues. CDR3 DNA: TGTGCCAGCAGCGCGCTACTAGCCCAAAACATTCAGTACTTC. It translates to CASSALLAQNIQYF.

V gene TRBV19 combines with J gene TRBJ1-2; 7 nucleotides match TRBD1. V was pared by 10 bases and J by 5 bases, with 10 bases of the junction left unmatched. The CDR3 sequence is 13 residues long. Germline V gene lookup returns CDR1 LNHDA and CDR2 SQIVND (reference sequence). The CDR3 DNA reads as TGTGCCACCGAACAGCCAGGGGGGTATGGCTACACCTTC. Its protein product is CATEQPGGYGYTF. The full variable domain, its missing parts supplied by reference TRBV19 and TRBJ1-2, is DGGITQSPKYLFRKEGQNVTLSCEQNLNHDAMYWYRQDPGQGLRLIYYSQIVNDFQKGDIAEGYSVSREKKESFPLTVTSAQKNPTAFYLCATEQPGGYGYTFGSGTRLTVV.

CDR3 nucleotide sequence: TGCGCCAGCAGCTTGGGACAGGGTCAGGAAAAACTGTTTTTT. Encoded protein: CASSLGQGQEKLFF. The chain links TRBV5-1 to TRBJ1-4, with 7 bases fitting TRBD1. J gave up 8 bases and V 0 bases, and 4 bases lay outside the gene matches. Germline V gives CDR1 SGHRS, CDR2 YFSETQ. The CDR3 has 14 residues. Variable domain in full (rest from reference TRBV5-1 and TRBJ1-4): KAGVTQTPRYLIKTRGQQVTLSCSPISGHRSVSWYQQTPGQGLQFLFEYFSETQRNKGNFPGRFSGRQFSNSRSEMNVSTLELGDSALYLCASSLGQGQEKLFFGSGTQLSVL.

The chain carries TRBV28 and TRBJ1-1; D gene ambiguous. Trimming left V 7 bases short and J 1 base short, with 10 bases between. The CDR3 totals 13 residues. Germline V gene lookup returns CDR1 MDHEN and CDR2 SYDVKM. DNA of the CDR3: TGTGCCAGCACCTCGGGGAAGAACACTGAAGCTTTCTTT. Its protein product is CASTSGKNTEAFF.

This clone came up once. The chain has TRBV5-4 and TRBJ2-1; TRBD2 might be the D (6 bases). The CDR3 has 18 residues. CDR1 and CDR2 from the germline V gene are SGHNT and YYREEE (reference sequence). V was pared by 0 bases and J by 4 bases, with 20 bases between. The CDR3 is CASSLDSFDRERYNEQFF. In DNA, the CDR3 is TGTGCCAGCAGCTTGGACTCGTTCGACCGGGAGAGATACAATGAGCAGTTCTTC.

CDR3 nucleotide sequence: TGTGCCACCAGTGATTCAAGACAGGGAGGAACCGGGGAGCTGTTTTTT. This codes for CATSDSRQGGTGELFF. V usage is TRBV24-1 and J usage is TRBJ2-2, with D tentatively TRBD1 (7 bases). This CDR3 contains 16 residues. V was trimmed by 2 bases and J by 5 bases, leaving 14 bases between them. Germline CDR1 KGHDR, CDR2 SFDVKD.

The J gene is TRBJ1-2, the V gene TRBV7-8, with 8 bases fitting TRBD1. Germline V gene lookup returns CDR1 SGHVS and CDR2 FQNEAQ. This CDR3 is 14 amino acids long. J gave up 4 bases and V 5 bases, and 6 bases lay outside the gene matches. CDR3 protein: CASSINRGGYGYTF. In DNA form, the CDR3 reads TGTGCCAGCAGCATTAACAGGGGGGGCTATGGCTACACCTTC.

The gene calls are TRBV5-1 and TRBJ1-1, with 8 bases matching TRBD1. The germline V gene encodes CDR1 SGHRS and CDR2 YFSETQ. The CDR3 extends over 16 amino acids. V lost 4 bases to trimming and J lost 4 bases; unmatched junction nucleotides: 12. CDR3 bases: TGCGCCAGCAGCCGAAAGCCAGGGGGCTCGGGCACTGAAGCTTTCTTT. It yields the protein CASSRKPGGSGTEAFF.